This TCR beta chain is from a study of blood T cell repertoires in COVID-19. Using immunoSEQ multiplex PCR, the repertoire was profiled, and TCRdb retains in-frame clones only, with some absent. The sample yields 310,000 or so clones, 80% to 90% seen once. Individuals aged about 18 to 100 years were recruited from 20 to 25 US areas. Cohort 3 recovery required two negative PCRs, clearance, or symptom resolution. CDR1 and CDR2 (germline): MDHEN, SYDVKM. The germline V and J ends were trimmed by 10 bases and 4 bases, with 10 bases remaining between them. This CDR3 has 11 amino acids. The sequence was obtained from a young woman who had recovered from COVID-19. The chain is built from TRBV28 and TRBJ1-2; a possible D gene is TRBD1 (6 bases). The sample taken for sequencing was PBMCs or T cells enriched from blood (not recorded which). In nucleotides, the CDR3 is TGTGCCATTACAGGGATCTATGGCTACACCTTC. Translation gives CAITGIYGYTF.